The rows below give T cell receptor beta chains drawn from one sample of a study of cytomegalovirus exposure and HLA in healthy donors. Method: immunoSEQ multiplex PCR; TCRdb's copy keeps in-frame clones and lacks some. This sample has some 110,000 clones; roughly 85% occur once, and the top ten carry approximately 6.3%. Sequencing was carried out using PBMCs. The receptors originated from a man aged 55 to 69 in good health and CMV-seropositive. The CDR3 runs from the conserved cysteine through the conserved F or W. A D gene is named only where the DNA matches it firmly. The size field is filled for only some rows; it gives once, few, many or a size class.

D | J | V | size | CDR3 | DNA
- | TRBJ1-1 | TRBV6-5 | - | CASSSIGFTEAFF | TGTGCCAGCAGTTCCATCGGGTTTACAGAAGCTTTCTTT
TRBD2 | TRBJ2-5 | TRBV2 | - | CASSHERGAQETQYF | TGTGCCAGCAGTCACGAGCGGGGGGCACAAGAGACCCAGTACTTC
TRBD1 | TRBJ1-6 | TRBV18 | - | CASSSTGDSPLHF | TGTGCCAGCTCGTCAACAGGGGACTCACCCCTCCACTTT
- | TRBJ2-1 | TRBV10-3 | once | CAISKTVNEQFF | TGTGCCATCAGCAAAACAGTCAATGAGCAGTTCTTC
- | TRBJ2-7 | TRBV5-1 | - | CASSLEREQYF | TGCGCCAGCAGCTTGGAGAGGGAGCAGTACTTC
- | TRBJ2-1 | TRBV5-1 | - | CASSPGTLVGDEQFF | TGCGCCAGCAGCCCCGGGACACTGGTTGGCGATGAGCAGTTCTTC
- | TRBJ1-1 | TRBV7-8 | - | CASSLGGITEAFF | TGTGCCAGCAGCTTAGGAGGTATCACTGAAGCTTTCTTT
- | TRBJ1-2 | TRBV30 | - | CAWSLPRANYGYTF | TGTGCCTGGAGCCTCCCCCGCGCCAACTATGGCTACACCTTC
- | TRBJ1-5 | TRBV27 | few | CASSPLVGAQHF | TGTGCCAGCAGCCCTCTGGTTGGAGCCCAGCATTTT
TRBD1 | TRBJ2-3 | TRBV6-5 | once | CASSSGTGTRDTQYF | TGTGCCAGCAGCTCAGGGACAGGGACGAGAGATACGCAGTATTTT
- | TRBJ2-2 | TRBV7-9 | - | CASSFSPTGRGTGELFF | TGTGCCAGCAGCTTTTCCCCGACAGGGCGGGGAACCGGGGAGCTGTTTTTT
- | TRBJ2-7 | TRBV14 | - | CASSQMGISEQYF | TGTGCCAGCAGCCAAATGGGCATATCCGAGCAGTACTTC
TRBD2 | TRBJ2-7 | TRBV28 | - | CASAGEQPSSYEQYF | TGTGCCAGCGCGGGAGAACAGCCCTCGAGCTACGAGCAGTACTTC
- | TRBJ1-5 | TRBV5-4 | - | CASSLKGASNQPQHF | TGTGCCAGCAGCTTGAAAGGGGCAAGCAATCAGCCCCAGCATTTT
- | TRBJ1-5 | TRBV6-1 | - | CASSTLSSSNQPQHF | TGTGCCAGCAGTACCCTTTCTAGTAGCAATCAGCCCCAGCATTTT
- | TRBJ1-1 | TRBV19 | - | CASNRDRANTEAFF | TGTGCCAGTAATCGAGACAGAGCGAACACTGAAGCTTTCTTT
TRBD2 | TRBJ2-7 | TRBV6-5 | - | CASSYSIAGAYEQYF | TGTGCCAGCAGTTACTCGATAGCGGGGGCATACGAGCAGTACTTC
TRBD2 | TRBJ2-3 | TRBV4-3 | - | CASSQDVAGRSDTQYF | TGCGCCAGCAGCCAAGACGTAGCGGGGAGATCAGATACGCAGTATTTT
TRBD1 | TRBJ1-2 | TRBV5-4 | - | CASSLRGGGNYGYTF | TGTGCCAGCAGCTTGAGAGGGGGCGGTAACTATGGCTACACCTTC
TRBD1 | TRBJ1-2 | TRBV5-4 | - | CASSEDRGGYGYTF | TGTGCCAGCAGCGAGGACAGGGGTGGGTATGGCTACACCTTC
TRBD1 | TRBJ1-6 | TRBV12-5 | once | CASAFYRGQANSPLHF | TGTGCTAGTGCTTTCTACAGGGGGCAAGCGAATTCACCCCTCCACTTT
TRBD2 | TRBJ2-1 | TRBV4-1 | - | CASSQVLADQTYNEQFF | TGCGCCAGCAGCCAAGTACTAGCGGACCAAACCTACAATGAGCAGTTCTTC
- | TRBJ1-2 | TRBV5-6 | few | CASSSRDGEDYGYTF | TGTGCCAGCAGCTCCAGGGACGGGGAGGACTATGGCTACACCTTC
TRBD1 | TRBJ1-1 | TRBV7-9 | - | CASSFQTGANTEAFF | TGTGCCAGCAGCTTTCAGACAGGGGCGAACACTGAAGCTTTCTTT
- | TRBJ1-2 | TRBV6-5 | - | CASSPGVGEDGYTF | TGTGCCAGCAGCCCAGGGGTCGGCGAGGATGGCTACACCTTC
TRBD2 | TRBJ2-1 | TRBV4-2 | few | CASSQDRAGGREEQFF | TGTGCCAGCAGCCAAGATCGAGCGGGGGGGAGGGAGGAGCAGTTCTTC
- | TRBJ2-7 | TRBV10-1 | - | CASSGSRDSGGEQYF | TGCGCCAGCAGTGGGTCCCGGGACTCCGGAGGCGAGCAGTACTTC
- | TRBJ1-2 | TRBV7-2 | - | CASSLGQGQGGYTF | TGTGCCAGCAGCTTAGGGCAGGGCCAGGGTGGCTACACCTTC
- | TRBJ1-2 | TRBV5-1 | - | CASSSGWGRDFGYTF | TGCGCCAGCAGCTCCGGGTGGGGCAGGGATTTTGGCTACACCTTC
- | TRBJ1-5 | TRBV7-8 | few | CASSRTRTTSNQPQHF | TGTGCCAGCAGCCGAACCCGGACAACCAGCAATCAGCCCCAGCATTTT
- | TRBJ2-7 | TRBV27 | - | CASSFTAAYEQYF | TGTGCCAGCAGTTTCACAGCAGCCTACGAGCAGTACTTC
TRBD1 | TRBJ1-2 | TRBV19 | - | CASSIPGQGGGYTF | TGTGCCAGTAGTATACCCGGACAGGGTGGTGGCTACACCTTC
- | TRBJ1-2 | TRBV7-6 | - | CASSLTVNYGYTF | TGTGCCAGCAGCTTGACAGTCAACTATGGCTACACCTTC
- | TRBJ1-6 | TRBV4-1 | - | CASSQAAGDNSPLHF | TGCGCCAGCAGCCAAGCGGCGGGGGATAATTCACCCCTCCACTTT
- | TRBJ1-2 | TRBV28 | - | CASSLRQVGYGYTF | TGTGCCAGCAGCCTGCGACAGGTGGGCTATGGCTACACCTTC
TRBD1 | TRBJ2-4 | TRBV9 | - | CASSPRTGLAKNIQYF | TGTGCCAGCAGCCCTCGGACAGGTCTAGCCAAAAACATTCAGTACTTC
TRBD2 | TRBJ2-1 | TRBV7-9 | - | CASSLGFSGGLNEQFF | TGTGCCAGCAGCTTAGGGTTTAGCGGGGGTCTTAATGAGCAGTTCTTC
TRBD2 | TRBJ2-7 | TRBV29-1 | - | CSAGWEGEQYF | TGCAGCGCGGGATGGGAGGGCGAGCAGTACTTC
- | TRBJ1-1 | TRBV18 | - | CASRPEGPEAFF | TGTGCCAGCAGACCGGAGGGCCCTGAAGCTTTCTTT
- | TRBJ2-7 | TRBV7-2 | - | CASSPLAPYEQYF | TGTGCCAGCAGCCCTCTAGCCCCCTACGAGCAGTACTTC
TRBD1 | TRBJ1-1 | TRBV11-2 | few | CASSLVWSGGTEAFF | TGTGCCAGCAGCTTAGTGTGGTCAGGGGGCACTGAAGCTTTCTTT
- | TRBJ1-5 | TRBV5-4 | few | CASSLRGQPQHF | TGTGCCAGCAGCTTACGAGGTCAGCCCCAGCATTTT
TRBD1 | TRBJ1-2 | TRBV7-9 | - | CASSLAEGTANF | TGTGCCAGCAGCTTAGCGGAGGGGACAGCCAACTTC
TRBD1 | TRBJ2-3 | TRBV7-6 | - | CASSYGQGSDTQYF | TGTGCCAGCAGCTATGGACAGGGTTCAGATACGCAGTATTTT
TRBD1 | TRBJ2-7 | TRBV7-7 | - | CASSAGQGSYEQYF | TGTGCCAGCAGCGCGGGACAGGGTTCCTACGAGCAGTACTTC
TRBD1 | TRBJ2-7 | TRBV27 | - | CASHAGTGAYEQYF | TGTGCCAGCCATGCCGGGACAGGGGCCTACGAGCAGTACTTC
- | TRBJ2-7 | TRBV27 | - | CASSLAIFYEQYF | TGTGCCAGCAGTTTAGCGATTTTCTACGAGCAGTACTTC
- | TRBJ2-7 | TRBV28 | - | CASMGTASSYEQYF | TGTGCCAGCATGGGTACTGCTAGCTCCTACGAGCAGTACTTC
- | TRBJ2-4 | TRBV7-8 | - | CASSLDWTAKNIQYF | TGTGCCAGCAGCCTGGACTGGACGGCCAAAAACATTCAGTACTTC
- | TRBJ2-3 | TRBV29-1 | once | CSFPQWDTQYF | TGCAGCTTCCCCCAGTGGGATACGCAGTATTTT
- | TRBJ1-6 | TRBV6-1 | many | CASSGEGQDYSPLHF | TGTGCCAGCAGTGGGGAGGGGCAGGACTATTCACCCCTCCACTTT
- | TRBJ2-1 | TRBV10-3 | - | CAISGPDYNEQFF | TGTGCCATCAGTGGGCCAGATTACAATGAGCAGTTCTTC
TRBD1 | TRBJ1-1 | TRBV10-3 | - | CAISESGPGGETEAFF | TGTGCCATCAGTGAGTCGGGCCCAGGGGGTGAGACTGAAGCTTTCTTT
- | TRBJ1-5 | TRBV2 | few | CASSLLREWRSNQPQHF | TGTGCCAGCAGTCTTCTAAGGGAGTGGAGGAGCAATCAGCCCCAGCATTTT
TRBD1 | TRBJ1-6 | TRBV11-2 | - | CASSGDRANSPLHF | TGTGCCAGCAGCGGGGACAGGGCTAATTCACCCCTCCACTTT